This T cell receptor (beta chain) was sequenced for a study of blood T cell repertoires in COVID-19. Study overall: Samples representing acute and convalescent COVID-19 were sourced from the United States, Italy and Spain. In each case, the material was cDNA or gDNA derived from T cells, B-cell-depleted T cells, or PBMCs.

Germline V gives CDR1 SGHRS, CDR2 YFSETQ. J lost 9 bases, V lost 0 bases, and 5 bases had no gene match. This CDR3 has 15 amino acids. Original analysis: Estimation of nucleated cell counts relied on the amplification of reference gene primers. Profiled with immunoSEQ multiplex PCR; TCRdb holds only in-frame clones, not every one. D and trimming come from the DNA, and the V and J calls and clone size come from that table. In the table there are 300,000 to 400,000 clones, around 87% of which are singletons. Participants had their cohort set by participant-reported clinical history. This clonotype was sampled from a woman between 25 and 40 years old with acute COVID-19. The chain combines TRBV5-1 with TRBJ1-4, with 10 nucleotides matching TRBD1. The sequenced sample consisted of PBMCs or T cells enriched from blood (not recorded which). CDR3 region: CASSLGDRGRQKLFF. The CDR3 DNA sequence: TGCGCCAGCAGCTTGGGGGACAGGGGTCGTCAAAAACTGTTTTTT. Based on the CDR3 plus reference TRBV5-1 and TRBJ1-4, the full variable domain is KAGVTQTPRYLIKTRGQQVTLSCSPISGHRSVSWYQQTPGQGLQFLFEYFSETQRNKGNFPGRFSGRQFSNSRSEMNVSTLELGDSALYLCASSLGDRGRQKLFFGSGTQLSVL.